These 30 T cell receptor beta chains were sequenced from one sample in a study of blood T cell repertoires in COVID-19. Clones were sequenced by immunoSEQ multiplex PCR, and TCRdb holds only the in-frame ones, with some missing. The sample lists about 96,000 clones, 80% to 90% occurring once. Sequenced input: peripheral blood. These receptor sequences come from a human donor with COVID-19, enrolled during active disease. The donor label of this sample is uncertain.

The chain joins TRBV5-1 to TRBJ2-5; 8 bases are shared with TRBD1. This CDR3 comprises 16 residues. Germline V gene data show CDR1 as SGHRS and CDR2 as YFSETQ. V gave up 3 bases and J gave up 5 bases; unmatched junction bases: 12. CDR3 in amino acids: CASSSQPDRGGETQYF. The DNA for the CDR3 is TGCGCCAGCAGCTCACAGCCCGACAGGGGAGGTGAGACCCAGTACTTC.

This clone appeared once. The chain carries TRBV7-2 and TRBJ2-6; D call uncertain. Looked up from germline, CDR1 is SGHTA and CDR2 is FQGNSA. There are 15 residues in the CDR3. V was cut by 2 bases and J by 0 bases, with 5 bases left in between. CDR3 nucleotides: TGTGCCAGCAGCTTAACAATCTCTGGGGCCAACGTCCTGACTTTC. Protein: CASSLTISGANVLTF.

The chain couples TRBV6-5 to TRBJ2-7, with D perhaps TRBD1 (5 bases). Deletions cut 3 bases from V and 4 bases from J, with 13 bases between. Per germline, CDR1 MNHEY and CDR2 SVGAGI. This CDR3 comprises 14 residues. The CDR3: CASSYQGLGYEQYF. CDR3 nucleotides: TGTGCCAGCAGTTATCAGGGTCTGGGGTACGAGCAGTACTTC.

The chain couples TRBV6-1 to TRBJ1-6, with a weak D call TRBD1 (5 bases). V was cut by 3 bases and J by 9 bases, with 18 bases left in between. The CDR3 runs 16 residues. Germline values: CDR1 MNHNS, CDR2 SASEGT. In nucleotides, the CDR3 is TGTGCCAGCAGTGAGGTCGTCGACAGCCAAGGTTCACCCCTCCACTTT. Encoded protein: CASSEVVDSQGSPLHF.

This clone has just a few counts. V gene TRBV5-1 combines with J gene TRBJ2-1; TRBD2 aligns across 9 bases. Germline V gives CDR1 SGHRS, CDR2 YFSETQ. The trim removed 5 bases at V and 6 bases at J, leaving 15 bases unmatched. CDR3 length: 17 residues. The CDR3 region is CASRPAGGGVRGNEQFF. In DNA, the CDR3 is TGCGCCAGCAGGCCCGCGGGGGGGGGCGTAAGGGGCAATGAGCAGTTCTTC. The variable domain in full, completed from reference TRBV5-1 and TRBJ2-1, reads KAGVTQTPRYLIKTRGQQVTLSCSPISGHRSVSWYQQTPGQGLQFLFEYFSETQRNKGNFPGRFSGRQFSNSRSEMNVSTLELGDSALYLCASRPAGGGVRGNEQFFGPGTRLTVL.

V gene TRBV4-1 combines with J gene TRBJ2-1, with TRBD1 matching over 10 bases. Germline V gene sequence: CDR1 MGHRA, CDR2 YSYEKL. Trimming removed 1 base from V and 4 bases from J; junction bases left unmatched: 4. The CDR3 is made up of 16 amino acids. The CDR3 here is CASSQGRDRGYNEQFF. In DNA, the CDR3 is TGCGCCAGCAGCCAAGGGCGGGACAGGGGTTACAATGAGCAGTTCTTC.

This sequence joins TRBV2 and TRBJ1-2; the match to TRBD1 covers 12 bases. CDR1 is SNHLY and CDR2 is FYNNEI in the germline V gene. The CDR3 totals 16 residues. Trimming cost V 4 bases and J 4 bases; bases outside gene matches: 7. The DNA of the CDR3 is TGTGCCAGCAGTGCTTCCGGGACAGGGGGCGGCTATGGCTACACCTTC. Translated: CASSASGTGGGYGYTF.

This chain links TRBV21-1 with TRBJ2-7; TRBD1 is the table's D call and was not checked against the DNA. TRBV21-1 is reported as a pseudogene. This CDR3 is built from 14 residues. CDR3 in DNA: TGTGCCAGCAGCAACGGGGGACAGACCTACGAGCAGTACTTC. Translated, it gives CASSNGGQTYEQYF.

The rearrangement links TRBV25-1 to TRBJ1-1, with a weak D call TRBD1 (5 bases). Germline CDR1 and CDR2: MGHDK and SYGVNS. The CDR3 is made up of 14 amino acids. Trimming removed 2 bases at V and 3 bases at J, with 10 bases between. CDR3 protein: CASSEGRGDTEAFF. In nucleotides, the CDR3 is TGTGCCAGCAGTGAAGGACGGGGGGACACTGAAGCTTTCTTT. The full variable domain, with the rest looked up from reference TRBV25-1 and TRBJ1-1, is EADIYQTPRYLVIGTGKKITLECSQTMGHDKMYWYQQDPGMELHLIHYSYGVNSTEKGDLSSESTVSRIRTEHFPLTLESARPSHTSQYLCASSEGRGDTEAFFGQGTRLTVV.

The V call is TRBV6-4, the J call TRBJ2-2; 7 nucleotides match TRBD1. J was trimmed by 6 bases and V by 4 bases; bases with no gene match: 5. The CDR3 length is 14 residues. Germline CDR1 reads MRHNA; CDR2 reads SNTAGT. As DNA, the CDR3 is TGTGCCAGCAGTGCCCAGACAGGGTCCGGGGAGCTGTTTTTT. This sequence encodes CASSAQTGSGELFF.

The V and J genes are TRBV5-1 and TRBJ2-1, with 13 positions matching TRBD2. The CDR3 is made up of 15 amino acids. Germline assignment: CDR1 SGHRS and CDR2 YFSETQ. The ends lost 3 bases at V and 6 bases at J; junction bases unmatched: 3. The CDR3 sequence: CASSYGLAGVNEQFF. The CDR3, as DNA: TGCGCCAGCAGCTACGGACTAGCGGGAGTCAATGAGCAGTTCTTC.

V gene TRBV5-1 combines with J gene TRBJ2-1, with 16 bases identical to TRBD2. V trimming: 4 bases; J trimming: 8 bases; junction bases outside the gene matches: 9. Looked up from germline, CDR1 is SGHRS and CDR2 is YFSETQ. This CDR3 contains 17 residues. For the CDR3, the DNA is TGCGCCAGCAGCACCGGGACTAGCGGGAGGGCCAGCGATGAGCAGTTCTTC. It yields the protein CASSTGTSGRASDEQFF.

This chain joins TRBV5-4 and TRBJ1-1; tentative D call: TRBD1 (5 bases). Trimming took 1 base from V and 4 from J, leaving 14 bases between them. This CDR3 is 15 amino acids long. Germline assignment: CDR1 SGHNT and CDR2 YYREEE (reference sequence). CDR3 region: CASSLSGAGITEAFF. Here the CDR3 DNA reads TGTGCCAGCAGCTTGAGCGGGGCGGGGATCACTGAAGCTTTCTTT.

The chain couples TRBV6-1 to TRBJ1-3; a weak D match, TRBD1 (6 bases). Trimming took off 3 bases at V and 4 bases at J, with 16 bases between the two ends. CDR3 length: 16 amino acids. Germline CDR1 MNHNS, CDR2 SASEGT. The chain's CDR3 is CASSDEGRQGGNTIYF. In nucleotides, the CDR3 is TGTGCCAGCAGTGATGAGGGGCGCCAGGGGGGAAACACCATATATTTT.

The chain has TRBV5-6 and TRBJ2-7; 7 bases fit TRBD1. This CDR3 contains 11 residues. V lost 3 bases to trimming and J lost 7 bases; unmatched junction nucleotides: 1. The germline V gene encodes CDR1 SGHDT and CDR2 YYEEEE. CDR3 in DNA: TGTGCCAGCAGCTCAGGGGGTGAGCAGTACTTC. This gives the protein CASSSGGEQYF.

CDR3 region: CASSLTRPTYEQYF. CDR3 bases: TGTGCCAGCAGTTTAACCAGGCCCACCTACGAGCAGTACTTC. This chain joins TRBV28 and TRBJ2-7, with D unresolved. The germline gives CDR1 MDHEN, CDR2 SYDVKM. The CDR3 has 14 residues. Trimming took off 2 bases at V and 2 bases at J, with 10 bases between the two ends.

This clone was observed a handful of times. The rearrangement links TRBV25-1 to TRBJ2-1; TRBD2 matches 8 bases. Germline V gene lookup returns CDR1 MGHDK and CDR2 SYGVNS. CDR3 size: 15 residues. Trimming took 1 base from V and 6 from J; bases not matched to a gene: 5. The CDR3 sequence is CASSESAGDINEQFF. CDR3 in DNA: TGTGCCAGCAGTGAATCAGCGGGAGATATCAATGAGCAGTTCTTC.

CDR3 amino acids: CASRGRAYEQYF. The CDR3 DNA reads as TGTGCCAGCAGGGGCAGGGCGTACGAGCAGTACTTC. The chain carries TRBV6-6 and TRBJ2-7; D perhaps matches TRBD1 (5 bases). The CDR3 loop spans 12 amino acids. Trimming stripped 6 bases from V and 4 bases from J, with 10 bases between. CDR1 is MNHNY, CDR2 SVGAGI, per germline (reference sequence).

The chain's CDR3 is CSALTSVEQFF. DNA of the CDR3: TGCAGTGCTCTTACTAGCGTTGAGCAGTTCTTC. The gene calls are TRBV20-1 and TRBJ2-1, with 7 positions matching TRBD2. V dropped 5 bases and J dropped 9; count of bases not matched to a gene: 4. The germline V gene encodes CDR1 DFQATT and CDR2 SNEGSKA (reference sequence). This CDR3 has 11 residues.

CDR3 in amino acids: CASSFSSHTEAFF. In DNA form, the CDR3 reads TGTGCCAGCAGTTTCAGTAGCCACACTGAAGCTTTCTTT. The chain recombines TRBV12-3 or TRBV12-4 with TRBJ1-1, with D unclear. V lost 3 bases, J lost 3 bases, and 8 bases lay in between. The CDR3 spans 13 residues.

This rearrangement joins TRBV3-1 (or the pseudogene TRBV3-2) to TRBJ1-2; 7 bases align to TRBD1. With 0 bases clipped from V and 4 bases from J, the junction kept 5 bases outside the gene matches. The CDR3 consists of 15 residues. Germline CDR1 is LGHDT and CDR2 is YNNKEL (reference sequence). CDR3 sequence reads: CASSQDRQGLYGYTF. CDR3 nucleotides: TGTGCCAGCAGCCAAGATCGACAGGGTCTCTATGGCTACACCTTC.

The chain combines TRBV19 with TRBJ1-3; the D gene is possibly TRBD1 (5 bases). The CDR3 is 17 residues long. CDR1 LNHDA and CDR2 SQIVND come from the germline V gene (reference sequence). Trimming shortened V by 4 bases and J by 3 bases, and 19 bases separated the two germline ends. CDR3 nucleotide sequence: TGTGCCAGTAGTACCTCTGGTGAATGGGGGGGTGGAAACACCATATATTTT. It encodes CASSTSGEWGGGNTIYF.

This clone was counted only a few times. In nucleotides, the CDR3 is TGCGCCAGCAGTCTCCGGGACACGGCTTCATTACGTTCACCCCTCCACTTT. It specifies CASSLRDTASLRSPLHF. This chain links TRBV5-1 with TRBJ1-6; perhaps TRBD1 as D (6 bases). Germline V gene lookup returns CDR1 SGHRS and CDR2 YFSETQ. The V gene lost 5 bases and the J gene lost 9 bases, with 24 bases spanning the gap. This CDR3 spans 17 amino acids.

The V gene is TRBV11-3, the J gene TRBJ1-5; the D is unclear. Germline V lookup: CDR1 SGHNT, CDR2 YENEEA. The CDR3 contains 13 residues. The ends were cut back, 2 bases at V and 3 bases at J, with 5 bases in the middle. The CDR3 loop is CASSLSYNQPQHF. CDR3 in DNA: TGTGCCAGCAGCTTAAGCTACAATCAGCCCCAGCATTTT. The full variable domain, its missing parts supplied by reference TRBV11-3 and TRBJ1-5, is EAGVVQSPRYKIIEKKQPVAFWCNPISGHNTLYWYLQNLGQGPELLIRYENEEAVDDSQLPKDRFSAERLKGVDSTLKIQPAELGDSAVYLCASSLSYNQPQHFGDGTRLSIL.

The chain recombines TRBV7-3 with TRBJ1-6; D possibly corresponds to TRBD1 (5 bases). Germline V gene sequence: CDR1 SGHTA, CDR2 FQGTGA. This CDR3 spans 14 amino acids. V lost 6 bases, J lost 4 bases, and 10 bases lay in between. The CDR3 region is CASSLKGYNSPLHF. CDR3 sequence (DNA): TGTGCCAGCAGTCTAAAGGGGTATAATTCACCCCTCCACTTT. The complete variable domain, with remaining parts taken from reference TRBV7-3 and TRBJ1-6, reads GAGVSQTPSNKVTEKGKYVELRCDPISGHTALYWYRQSLGQGPEFLIYFQGTGAADDSGLPNDRFFAVRPEGSVSTLKIQRTERGDSAVYLCASSLKGYNSPLHFGNGTRLTVT.

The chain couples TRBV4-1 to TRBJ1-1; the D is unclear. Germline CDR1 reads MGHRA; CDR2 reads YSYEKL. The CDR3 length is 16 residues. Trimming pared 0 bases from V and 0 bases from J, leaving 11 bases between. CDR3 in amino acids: CASSQDLGDLNTEAFF. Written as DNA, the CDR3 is TGCGCCAGCAGCCAAGATCTCGGGGATTTGAACACTGAAGCTTTCTTT.

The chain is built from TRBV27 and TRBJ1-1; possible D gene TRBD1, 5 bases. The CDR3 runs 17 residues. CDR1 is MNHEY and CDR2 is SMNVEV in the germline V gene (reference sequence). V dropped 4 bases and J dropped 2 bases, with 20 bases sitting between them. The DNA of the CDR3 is TGTGCCAGCAGTTCTCCTACTGCGGGGGGAATCAACACTGAAGCTTTCTTT. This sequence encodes CASSSPTAGGINTEAFF.

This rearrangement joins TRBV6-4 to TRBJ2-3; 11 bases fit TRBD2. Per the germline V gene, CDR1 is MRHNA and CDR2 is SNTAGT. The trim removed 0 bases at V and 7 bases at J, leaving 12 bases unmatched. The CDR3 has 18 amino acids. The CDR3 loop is CASSDSPIAGGAGNTQYF. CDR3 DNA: TGTGCCAGCAGTGACTCTCCTATAGCGGGGGGGGCCGGTAATACGCAGTATTTT.

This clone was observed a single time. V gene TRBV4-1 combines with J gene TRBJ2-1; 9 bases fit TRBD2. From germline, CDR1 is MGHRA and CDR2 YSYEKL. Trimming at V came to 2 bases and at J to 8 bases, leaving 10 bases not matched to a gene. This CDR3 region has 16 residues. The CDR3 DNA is TGCGCCAGCAGCCAAAAAGGTGGCGGGGGGGCGGATGAGCAGTTCTTC. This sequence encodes CASSQKGGGGADEQFF.

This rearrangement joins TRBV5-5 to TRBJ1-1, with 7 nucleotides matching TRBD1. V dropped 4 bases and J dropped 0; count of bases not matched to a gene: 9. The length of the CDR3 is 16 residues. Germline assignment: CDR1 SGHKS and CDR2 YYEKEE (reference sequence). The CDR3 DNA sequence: TGTGCCAGCAGCAGCGACAGGGAGAACATGAACACTGAAGCTTTCTTT. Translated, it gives CASSSDRENMNTEAFF.